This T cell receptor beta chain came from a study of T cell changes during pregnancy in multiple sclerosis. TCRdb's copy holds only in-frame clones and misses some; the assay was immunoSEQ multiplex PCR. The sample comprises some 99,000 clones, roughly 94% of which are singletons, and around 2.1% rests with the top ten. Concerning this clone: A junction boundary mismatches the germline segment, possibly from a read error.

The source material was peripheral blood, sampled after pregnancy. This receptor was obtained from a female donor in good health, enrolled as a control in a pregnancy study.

CDR3 coding DNA: TGTGCCAGCAGGGAAGCGGGAGTCAATGAGCAGTTCTTC. Its protein product is CASREAGVNEQFF. J is TRBJ2-1 and V is TRBV2, with 8 bases that match TRBD2. CDR1 SNHLY and CDR2 FYNNEI come from the germline V gene. This CDR3 is 13 amino acids long.